This T cell receptor (beta chain) comes out of a study of T cells in Graves' hyperthyroidism and ophthalmopathy. Whole-study context: Upon initial diagnosis and before any treatment, peripheral blood was collected. Points from the study as a whole: Expanded thyroid clonotypes (above 0.001) were mostly also found in blood. The authors' 13 V-J model separated ophthalmopathy from stable hyperthyroidism.

Amplified TCR beta CDR3 regions derived from RNA transcripts. When the TCR CDR3 underwent first-round RT-PCR, the HTBI primer set was used. TCRdb reanalysed the multiplex PCR reads using MiXCR and keeps one entry per CDR3 protein. The sample contains roughly 400,000 distinct CDR3 sequences, 15% to 18% of which appear only once. Patients aged 18 to 65 had newly diagnosed hyperthyroidism that had lasted under 2 months. CDR1 is SNHLY and CDR2 is FYNNEI in the germline V gene. Losses at the gene ends were 10 bases for V and 7 bases for J; bases not matched to a gene: 26. The CDR3 sequence is 19 residues long. This clonotype was recorded many times. What it binds is not known.

This TCR came from a woman under 30 with Graves' hyperthyroidism that later progressed to Graves' ophthalmopathy. This sequence joins TRBV2 and TRBJ2-1; 9 nucleotides agree with TRBD2. Sequenced input: blood. Written as DNA, the CDR3 is TGTGCCACGGTAACTAGCGGGCGACTTTCGGTTGGACATAAGAATGAGCAGTTCTTC. Protein: CATVTSGRLSVGHKNEQFF. The full variable domain, rest sourced from reference TRBV2 and TRBJ2-1, is EPEVTQTPSHQVTQMGQEVILRCVPISNHLYFYWYRQILGQKVEFLVSFYNNEISEKSEIFDDQFSVERPDGSNFTLKIRSTKLEDSAMYFCATVTSGRLSVGHKNEQFFGPGTRLTVL.